This entry lists 9 T cell receptor beta chains sequenced from one sample in a study of shared clonotypes between healthy human individuals. Method: immunoSEQ multiplex PCR; TCRdb's copy keeps in-frame clones and lacks some. The table lists around 2.5 million clones, over 85% of them singletons. Sequences were obtained from naive CD4+ T cells from PBMCs. Subset reported: CD45RA+ positively selected. The receptors here all came from a man younger than 35 in good health. Some clones in this sample may be carry-over from other donors' samples.

This clone was detected once. This sequence joins TRBV19 and TRBJ2-1; possible D gene TRBD1, 6 bases. The CDR3 is 13 amino acids. The germline V gene has CDR1 LNHDA and CDR2 SQIVND (reference sequence). V lost 4 bases to trimming and J lost 5 bases, with 9 bases between them. CDR3 sequence (DNA): TGTGCCAGTAGTAGGACAGTCCACAATGAGCAGTTCTTC. Translated: CASSRTVHNEQFF.

The chain uses TRBV5-4 and TRBJ2-3, with D tentatively TRBD2 (5 bases). The CDR3 covers 14 residues. The V end lost 2 bases, the J end lost 5 bases, and 12 bases lay between the germline ends. Germline-derived CDR1 and CDR2 are SGHNT and YYREEE (reference sequence). DNA of the CDR3: TGTGCCAGCAGCTTTCAAGCGGCAGGAGATACGCAGTATTTT. Encoded protein: CASSFQAAGDTQYF.

The genes are TRBV25-1 and TRBJ1-5; D unresolved. The CDR3 contains 13 residues. Trimming took off 0 bases at V and 6 bases at J, with 6 bases between the two ends. CDR1 and CDR2 from the germline V gene are MGHDK and SYGVNS. DNA of the CDR3: TGTGCCAGCAGTGAATACGGTCTTCAGCCCCAGCATTTT. It translates to CASSEYGLQPQHF.

This chain connects TRBV6-4 to TRBJ2-7, with 12 bases lining up with TRBD1. The junction had 16 bases not matched to a gene; V was cut back by 1 base and J by 6 bases. Germline V gene lookup returns CDR1 MRHNA and CDR2 SNTAGT. This CDR3 contains 19 residues. The CDR3, as DNA: TGTGCCAGCAGTGACTACCGGGACAGGGGGCTTAGTTGGCTACCCGAGCAGTACTTC. Residues: CASSDYRDRGLSWLPEQYF.

The chain uses TRBV7-9 and TRBJ1-1; D is uncertain. Germline V CDR1 and CDR2: SEHNR, FQNEAQ (reference sequence). The V end was cut by 2 bases, the J end by 5 bases, with 9 bases between. This CDR3 region has 13 residues. The CDR3 reads CASSLPGRTEAFF. Here the CDR3 DNA reads TGTGCCAGCAGCTTACCGGGAAGAACTGAAGCTTTCTTT.

This sequence joins TRBV5-1 and TRBJ1-1; no firm D call. Germline CDR1 reads SGHRS; CDR2 reads YFSETQ. The CDR3 has 13 residues. V shed 2 bases and J shed 1 base, with 6 bases lying between them. CDR3 nucleotides: TGCGCCAGCAGCTTCATGGGGAACACTGAAGCTTTCTTT. Amino acid sequence: CASSFMGNTEAFF.

The CDR3 sequence: CASSGQAANYGYTF. CDR3 DNA: TGTGCCAGTAGCGGACAGGCGGCTAACTATGGCTACACCTTC. The chain joins TRBV19 to TRBJ1-2; the match to TRBD1 covers 7 bases. Germline V CDR1 and CDR2: LNHDA, SQIVND (reference sequence). Trimming at V came to 6 bases and at J to 0 bases, leaving 4 bases not matched to a gene. The CDR3 is made up of 14 amino acids.

This sequence joins TRBV5-6 and TRBJ2-3, with TRBD1 identical over 7 bases. The germline CDR1 and CDR2 sequences are SGHDT and YYEEEE. The CDR3 is 17 residues long. V lost 4 bases and J lost 2; bases outside the gene matches: 13. The CDR3 sequence is CASSVDPTGVPTDTQYF. CDR3 nucleotide sequence: TGTGCCAGCAGCGTAGATCCAACAGGGGTACCCACAGATACGCAGTATTTT. Full variable domain (missing parts from reference TRBV5-6 and TRBJ2-3): DAGVTQSPTHLIKTRGQQVTLRCSPKSGHDTVSWYQQALGQGPQFIFQYYEEEERQRGNFPDRFSGHQFPNYSSELNVNALLLGDSALYLCASSVDPTGVPTDTQYFGPGTRLTVL.

A remark on this clone: Other nucleotide sequences from this sample produce the same CDR3. The rearrangement links TRBV18 to TRBJ2-7; no clear D. CDR3 length: 12 amino acids. V gave up 6 bases and J gave up 2 bases, with 8 bases separating them. Germline V gives CDR1 KGHSH, CDR2 LQKENI. CDR3 residues: CASSPSTYEQYF. The CDR3 coding sequence is TGTGCCAGCTCTCCGAGCACCTACGAGCAGTACTTC.